The present entry profiles one TCR beta chain with its context. No antigen is known for it. No base quality information exists; no much larger clone differs at one position. These data come from a study of shared clonotypes between healthy human individuals (dated by TCRdb to about 2020). Some background on the complete study: The cohort comprised two women and a few men aged 18 to 49 years. The study deeply sequenced blood TCR repertoires of several healthy adults to estimate repertoire size and the extent of clonotype sharing between individuals. To increase sequencing depth and limit assay-specific biases, TCR repertoire library preparation and sequencing were carried out by different laboratories using diverse techniques. Between about 0.85 and 10 billion PBMCs per donor were obtained by leukapheresis. For each donor, CD4 naive and CD4 memory were each given three plates, CD8 naive was given two plates, and CD8 memory was given one plate. What the study reported, not specific to this receptor: When a few donors were compared, the shared fraction of clonotypes was about 5.2% for naive CD4, 3% to 4% for naive CD8, 2% to 2.5% for memory CD4, and under 0.5% for memory CD8. Because the study included a small number of donors, the genetic and exposure-history diversity represented was limited. Clonotypes shared by all four sorted-subset donors showed higher generation probabilities than non-shared clonotypes. Incomplete sequencing was indicated by rarefaction of sorted-subset datasets, despite the large sequencing depth. Naive subsets generally had larger estimated clonotype richness than memory subsets. Only blood was sampled, and tissue TCR repertoires likely differ from those in blood. Pairwise subsampling indicated that sequencing depth was expected to affect the degree of clonotype sharing among donors.

After removal of 6 bases from V and 1 base from J, the junction retains 5 bases not matched to a gene. The CDR3 runs 15 residues from the cysteine to the phenylalanine. The CDR3 DNA has 45 bases and is translated from base 1. The CDR1 and CDR2 encoded by the germline V gene are SGHTA and FQGNSA. The donors were healthy, HIV-negative adults with no recently reported acute infections or vaccinations. Only Caucasian adults living in Nashville, Tennessee, USA were represented among the donors. CD4+ T cells were enriched through magnetic negative selection, after which naive cells were positively selected on CD45RA and the remaining negative fraction served as the memory subset. Blood was collected by leukapheresis, and PBMCs were isolated by Ficoll-Histopaque density gradient centrifugation and then cryopreserved in liquid nitrogen vapor phase. Analytical flow cytometry was used to check the purity and quantity of every magnetically sorted T cell population. Genomic DNA was isolated from each sorted fraction and quantified by UV absorbance on a Nanodrop 2000c.

Using the deep immunoSEQ assay, TCR CDR3 regions were amplified from genomic DNA by multiplex PCR. For each cell subset, the extracted genomic DNA was distributed evenly across all wells of several immunoSEQ 96-well plates, and each plate served as one replicate. For sorted subsets, each replicate PCR was loaded with 200 to 250 ng genomic DNA, equivalent to approximately 33,000 T cell genomes. Purified libraries were measured with a Qubit 3.0 fluorometer, size-checked on a Bioanalyzer 2100, and measured again with the KAPA Library Quantification kit. A separate single-read 150-cycle Illumina NextSeq 550 flow cell was used to sequence each immunoSEQ 96-well plate. The authors processed their data as follows. The immunoSEQ output contained only junctional sequences without quality scores, so filtering could not match that applied to full-length reads. Sequences were annotated with PyIR, a Python wrapper for IgBLAST v1.9, and V/J genes and CDR3 were assigned using IMGT germline references. Any read was removed if the V/J assignment was weak (E-value above 1e-6), the CDR3 was missing, or the read contained stop codons, out-of-frame junctions, or ambiguous translated residues. V3J clonotypes were defined as sequences sharing an identical inferred V gene, J gene, and CDR3 amino acid sequence. Percentage overlap between repertoires was computed as shared unique clonotypes divided by the size of the smaller repertoire. Richness of each repertoire was evaluated using RTK rarefaction, the Chao1 estimator, and Recon v2.1 estimates of unobserved clonotypes. Generation probabilities for all TCRbeta clonotypes obtained by the gDNA method from a handful of donors were computed using OLGA. The table comes from immuneACCESS by way of TCRdb, which keeps in-frame sequences with V and J called. Part of the clones is missing from these tables; in studies checked, under half for an unresolved V gene and the rest for unknown reasons. V, J and clone size are taken as reported in that table, and D and trimming were inferred from the DNA itself. This sample comprises about 2.4 million clones, 90% to 95% of them detected only once. Of the sample, 0.13% to 0.15% falls within the top ten clones.

The source material was naive CD4+ T cells sorted from blood. In the paper's terms, the cell subset or site label means: CD45RA+ positively selected. The receptor was derived from a man younger than 35 in good health. The rearrangement combines TRBV7-2 with TRBJ2-2; the central 7 bases match TRBD2. The CDR3 protein is CASSVGGGNTGELFF. The nucleotides read TGTGCCAGCAGTGTTGGCGGGGGGAACACCGGGGAGCTGTTTTTT.